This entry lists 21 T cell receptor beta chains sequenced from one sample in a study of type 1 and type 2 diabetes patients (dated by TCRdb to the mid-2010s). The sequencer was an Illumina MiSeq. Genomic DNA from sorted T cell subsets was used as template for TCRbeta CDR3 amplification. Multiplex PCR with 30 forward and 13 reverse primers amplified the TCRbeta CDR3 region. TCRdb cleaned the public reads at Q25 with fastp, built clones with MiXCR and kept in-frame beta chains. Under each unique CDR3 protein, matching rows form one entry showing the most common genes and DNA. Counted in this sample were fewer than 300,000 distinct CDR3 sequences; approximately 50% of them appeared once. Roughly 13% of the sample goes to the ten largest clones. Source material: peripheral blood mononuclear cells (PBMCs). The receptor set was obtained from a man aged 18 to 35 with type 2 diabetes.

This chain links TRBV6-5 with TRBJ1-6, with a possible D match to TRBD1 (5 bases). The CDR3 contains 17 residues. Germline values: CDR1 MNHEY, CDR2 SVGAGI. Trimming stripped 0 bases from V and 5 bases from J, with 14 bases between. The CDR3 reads CASSYSGRTLNNSPLHF. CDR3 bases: TGTGCCAGCAGTTACTCGGGGCGGACCCTAAATAATTCACCCCTCCACTTT.

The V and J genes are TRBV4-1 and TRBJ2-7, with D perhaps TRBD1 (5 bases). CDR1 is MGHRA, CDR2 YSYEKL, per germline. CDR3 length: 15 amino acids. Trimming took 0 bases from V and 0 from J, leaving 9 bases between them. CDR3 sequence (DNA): TGCGCCAGCAGCCAAGACAGGGTGCCCTCCTACGAGCAGTACTTC. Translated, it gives CASSQDRVPSYEQYF.

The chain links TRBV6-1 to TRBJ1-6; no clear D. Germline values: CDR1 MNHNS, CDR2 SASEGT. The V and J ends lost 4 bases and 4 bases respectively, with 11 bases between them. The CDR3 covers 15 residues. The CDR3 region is CASSVRQSYNSPLHF. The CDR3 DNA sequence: TGTGCCAGCAGTGTAAGGCAGAGTTATAATTCACCCCTCCACTTT.

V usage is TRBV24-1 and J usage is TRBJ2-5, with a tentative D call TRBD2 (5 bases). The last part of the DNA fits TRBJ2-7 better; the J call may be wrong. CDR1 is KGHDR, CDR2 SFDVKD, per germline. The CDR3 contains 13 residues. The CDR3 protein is CATSDLSGGEQYF. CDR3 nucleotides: TGTGCCACCAGTGATTTGTCCGGAGGCGAGCAGTACTTC.

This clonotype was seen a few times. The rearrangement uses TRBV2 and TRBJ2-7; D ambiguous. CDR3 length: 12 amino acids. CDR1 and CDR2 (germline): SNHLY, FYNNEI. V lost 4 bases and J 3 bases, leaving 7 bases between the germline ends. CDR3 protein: CASSATSYEQYF. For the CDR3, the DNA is TGTGCCAGCAGTGCCACCAGCTACGAGCAGTACTTC.

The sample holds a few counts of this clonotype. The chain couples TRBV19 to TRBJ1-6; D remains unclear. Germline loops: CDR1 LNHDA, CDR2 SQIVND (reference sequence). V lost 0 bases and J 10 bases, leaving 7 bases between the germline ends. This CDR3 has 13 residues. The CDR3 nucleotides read TGTGCCAGTAGTATAGATCGGGGATCACCCCTCCACTTT. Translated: CASSIDRGSPLHF.

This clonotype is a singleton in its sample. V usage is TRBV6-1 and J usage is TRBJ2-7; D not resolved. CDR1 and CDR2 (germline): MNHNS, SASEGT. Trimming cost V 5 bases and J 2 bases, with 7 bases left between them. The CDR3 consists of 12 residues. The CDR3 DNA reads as TGTGCCAGCAGTAGGCAGACCTACGAGCAGTACTTC. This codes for CASSRQTYEQYF.

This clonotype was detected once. In DNA, the CDR3 is TGTGCCAGCAGCCGAACAGGGGATGGAAACACCATATATTTT. Translating it yields CASSRTGDGNTIYF. The chain couples TRBV2 to TRBJ1-3, with TRBD1 matching over 7 bases. The CDR3 totals 14 residues. The trim removed 6 bases at V and 3 bases at J, leaving 5 bases unmatched. Per the germline V gene, CDR1 is SNHLY and CDR2 is FYNNEI. The variable domain in full, with the rest retrieved from reference TRBV2 and TRBJ1-3, is EPEVTQTPSHQVTQMGQEVILRCVPISNHLYFYWYRQILGQKVEFLVSFYNNEISEKSEIFDDQFSVERPDGSNFTLKIRSTKLEDSAMYFCASSRTGDGNTIYFGEGSWLTVV.

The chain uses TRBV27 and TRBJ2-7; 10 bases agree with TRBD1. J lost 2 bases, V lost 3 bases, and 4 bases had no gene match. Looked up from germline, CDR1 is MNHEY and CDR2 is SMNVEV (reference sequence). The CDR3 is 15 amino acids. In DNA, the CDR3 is TGTGCCAGCAGTTTTAGGGACAGGGGACCCTACGAGCAGTACTTC. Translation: CASSFRDRGPYEQYF.

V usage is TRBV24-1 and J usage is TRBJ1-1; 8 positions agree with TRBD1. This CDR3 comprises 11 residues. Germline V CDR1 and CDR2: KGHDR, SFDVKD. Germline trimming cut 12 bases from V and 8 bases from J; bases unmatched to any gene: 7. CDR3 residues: CAWKTGDEAFF. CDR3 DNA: TGTGCCTGGAAGACAGGGGACGAAGCTTTCTTT.

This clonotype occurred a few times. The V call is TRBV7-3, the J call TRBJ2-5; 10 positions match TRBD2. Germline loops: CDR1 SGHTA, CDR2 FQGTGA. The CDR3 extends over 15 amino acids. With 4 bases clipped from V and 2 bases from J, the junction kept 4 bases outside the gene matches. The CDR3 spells CASSSSGRGQETQYF. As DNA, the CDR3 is TGTGCCAGCAGCTCTAGCGGGAGAGGGCAAGAGACCCAGTACTTC. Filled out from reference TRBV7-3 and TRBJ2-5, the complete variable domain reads GAGVSQTPSNKVTEKGKYVELRCDPISGHTALYWYRQSLGQGPEFLIYFQGTGAADDSGLPNDRFFAVRPEGSVSTLKIQRTERGDSAVYLCASSSSGRGQETQYFGPGTRLLVL.

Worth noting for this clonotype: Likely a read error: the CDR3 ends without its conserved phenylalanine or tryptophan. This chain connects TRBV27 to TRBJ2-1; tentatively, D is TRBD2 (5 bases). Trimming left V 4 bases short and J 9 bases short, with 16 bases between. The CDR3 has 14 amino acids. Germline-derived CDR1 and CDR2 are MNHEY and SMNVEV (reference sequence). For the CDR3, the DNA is TGTGCCAGCAGTTCCCCGGGTCCGGGGAGTGAGCAGTTCTCC. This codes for CASSSPGPGSEQFS.

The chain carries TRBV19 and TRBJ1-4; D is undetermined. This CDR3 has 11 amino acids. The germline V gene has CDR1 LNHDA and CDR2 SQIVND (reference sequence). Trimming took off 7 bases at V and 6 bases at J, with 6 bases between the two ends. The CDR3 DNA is TGTGCCAGTAACATTGATGAAAAACTGTTTTTT. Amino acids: CASNIDEKLFF. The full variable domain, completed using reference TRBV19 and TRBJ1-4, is DGGITQSPKYLFRKEGQNVTLSCEQNLNHDAMYWYRQDPGQGLRLIYYSQIVNDFQKGDIAEGYSVSREKKESFPLTVTSAQKNPTAFYLCASNIDEKLFFGSGTQLSVL.

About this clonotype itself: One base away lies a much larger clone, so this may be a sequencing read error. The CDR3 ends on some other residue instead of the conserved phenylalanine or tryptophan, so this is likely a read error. The CDR3 sequence is CASSHGNTEAFL. CDR3 nucleotides: TGTGCCAGCAGCCACGGCAACACTGAAGCTTTCCTT. The chain uses TRBV7-3 and TRBJ1-1; D gene unclear. V shed 5 bases and J shed 2 bases, with 6 bases lying between them. CDR1 is SGHTA and CDR2 is FQGTGA in the germline V gene. The CDR3 spans 12 residues.

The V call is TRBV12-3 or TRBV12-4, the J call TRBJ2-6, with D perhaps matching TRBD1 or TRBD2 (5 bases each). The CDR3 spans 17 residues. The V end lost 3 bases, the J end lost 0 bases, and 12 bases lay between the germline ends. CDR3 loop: CASSFPRGGSGANVLTF. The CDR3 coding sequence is TGTGCCAGCAGTTTCCCCCGTGGGGGCTCTGGGGCCAACGTCCTGACTTTC.

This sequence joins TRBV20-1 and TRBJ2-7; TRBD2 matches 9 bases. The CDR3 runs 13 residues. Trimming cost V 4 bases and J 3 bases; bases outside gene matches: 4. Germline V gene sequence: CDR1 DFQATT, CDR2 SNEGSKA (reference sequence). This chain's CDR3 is CSATAGGIYEQYF. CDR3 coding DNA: TGCAGTGCTACGGCGGGGGGGATCTACGAGCAGTACTTC.

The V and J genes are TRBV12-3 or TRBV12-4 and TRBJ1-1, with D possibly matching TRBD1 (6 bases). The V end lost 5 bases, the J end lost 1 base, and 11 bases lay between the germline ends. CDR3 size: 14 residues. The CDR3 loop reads CASSPGGGNTEAFF. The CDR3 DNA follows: TGTGCCAGCAGTCCCGGAGGGGGGAACACTGAAGCTTTCTTT.

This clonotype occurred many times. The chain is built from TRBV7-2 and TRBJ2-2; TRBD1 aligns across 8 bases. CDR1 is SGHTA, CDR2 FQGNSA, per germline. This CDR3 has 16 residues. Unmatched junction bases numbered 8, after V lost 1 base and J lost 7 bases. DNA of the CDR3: TGTGCCAGCAGCTTAGGATCGAGGGGGACAGGCGGGGAGCTGTTTTTT. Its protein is CASSLGSRGTGGELFF. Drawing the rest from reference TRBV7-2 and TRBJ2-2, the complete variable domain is GAGVSQSPSNKVTEKGKDVELRCDPISGHTALYWYRQSLGQGLEFLIYFQGNSAPDKSGLPSDRFSAERTGGSVSTLTIQRTQQEDSAVYLCASSLGSRGTGGELFFGEGSRLTVL.

The CDR3 coding sequence is TGTGCCAGCAACTCACGTGGGAACTCCTACGAGCAGTACTTC. Protein product: CASNSRGNSYEQYF. The V and J genes are TRBV28 and TRBJ2-7, with D unresolved. CDR1 is MDHEN and CDR2 is SYDVKM in the germline V gene. This CDR3 has 14 residues. The V end was cut by 7 bases, the J end by 0 bases, with 13 bases between.

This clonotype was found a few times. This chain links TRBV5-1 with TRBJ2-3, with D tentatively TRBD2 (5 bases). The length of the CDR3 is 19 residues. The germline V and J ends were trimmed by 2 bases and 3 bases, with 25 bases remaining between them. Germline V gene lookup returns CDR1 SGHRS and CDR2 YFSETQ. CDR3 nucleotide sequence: TGCGCCAGCAGCTTCCCCGGGAAAGACGGCTACATAGAGACAGATACGCAGTATTTT. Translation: CASSFPGKDGYIETDTQYF.

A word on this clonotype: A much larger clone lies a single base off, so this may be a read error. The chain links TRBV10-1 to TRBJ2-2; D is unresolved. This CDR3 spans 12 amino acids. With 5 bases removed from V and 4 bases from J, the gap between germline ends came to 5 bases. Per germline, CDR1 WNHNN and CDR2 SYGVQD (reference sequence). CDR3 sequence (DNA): TGCGCCAGCAGTTCGAGCACCGGGGAGCTGTTTTTT. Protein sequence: CASSSSTGELFF.